These 17 T cell receptor beta chains originate from one sample sequenced in a study of vaccination effects on CD4 cells after COVID-19. Produced via immunoSEQ multiplex PCR; TCRdb's table is partial and in-frame only. Of 41,000 or so clones listed, approximately 70% are singletons. Pools of viral peptides were used by the ViraFEST assay to expand antigen-specific CD4+ T cells ahead of sequencing. When around 10 days of culture had elapsed, CD4+ T cells were isolated. Testing of the vaccine recipients showed negative nucleocapsid antibodies and no prior SARS-CoV-2 infection. These TCRs' antigens remain unknown. The sample was CD4+ T cells from PBMCs cultured with HCoV-OC43 spike peptides, taken before COVID-19 vaccination. Subset reported: HCoV-OC43 spike overlapping peptide pool stimulation. These receptors originate from a human donor who received a COVID-19 vaccine.

The rearrangement links TRBV11-2 to TRBJ2-1; 11 bases are a match to TRBD2. The CDR3 length is 17 residues. J gave up 0 bases and V 5 bases, and 6 bases lay outside the gene matches. Germline lookup yields CDR1 SGHAT and CDR2 FQNNGV. CDR3 loop: CASSGGTSGNSYNEQFF. The DNA of the CDR3 is TGTGCCAGCAGCGGCGGGACTAGCGGAAACTCCTACAATGAGCAGTTCTTC.

This clone was detected only a few times. The V call is TRBV15, the J call TRBJ1-3; D perhaps matches TRBD1 (5 bases). The CDR3 extends over 15 amino acids. V was shortened by 6 bases and J by 4 bases, with 16 bases between the two germline ends. The germline gives CDR1 LNHNV, CDR2 YYDKDF (reference sequence). The CDR3: CATSPVRGSGNTIYF. The CDR3 nucleotides read TGTGCCACCAGTCCCGTTCGGGGGTCAGGAAACACCATATATTTT.

The chain recombines TRBV2 with TRBJ2-1; D might be TRBD2 (6 bases). Trimming took 6 bases from V and 2 from J, leaving 11 bases between them. Germline CDR1 reads SNHLY; CDR2 reads FYNNEI. CDR3 length equals 14 residues. The DNA of the CDR3 is TGTGCCAGCAGCCGACTAGGACCCTACAATGAGCAGTTCTTC. It encodes CASSRLGPYNEQFF.

The CDR3 protein is CASSRFRTGPYNEQFF. Written as DNA, the CDR3 is TGTGCCAGCAGCCGGTTCCGGACAGGGCCCTACAATGAGCAGTTCTTC. The chain uses TRBV3-1 (or the pseudogene TRBV3-2) and TRBJ2-1; 8 bases align to TRBD1. This CDR3 has 16 residues. CDR1 and CDR2 from the germline V gene are LGHDT and YNNKEL (reference sequence). J lost 2 bases, V lost 4 bases, and 7 bases had no gene match.

The rearrangement uses TRBV11-1 and TRBJ1-6, with D possibly TRBD1 on 5 matching bases. The CDR3 contains 14 residues. V was cut by 0 bases and J by 9 bases, with 9 bases left in between. CDR1 and CDR2 from the germline V gene are SGHAT and FQDESV (reference sequence). The chain's CDR3 is CASSLASRASPLHF. Here the CDR3 DNA reads TGTGCCAGCAGCTTAGCGAGCAGGGCTTCACCCCTCCACTTT. The variable domain in full, completed from reference TRBV11-1 and TRBJ1-6, reads EAEVAQSPRYKITEKSQAVAFWCDPISGHATLYWYRQILGQGPELLVQFQDESVVDDSQLPKDRFSAERLKGVDSTLKIQPAELGDSAMYLCASSLASRASPLHFGNGTRLTVT.

The chain links TRBV10-3 to TRBJ2-5; the match to TRBD2 covers 14 bases. V lost 2 bases and J lost 1; bases outside the gene matches: 9. Germline assignment: CDR1 ENHRY and CDR2 SYGVKD. This CDR3 contains 19 residues. In DNA, the CDR3 is TGTGCCATCAGTGAGCTGGGACTAGCGGGAGAGGGTCCCCAAGAGACCCAGTACTTC. Its translation is CAISELGLAGEGPQETQYF.

This chain joins TRBV28 and TRBJ1-3; D gene uncertain. The length of the CDR3 is 13 residues. Germline CDR1 MDHEN, CDR2 SYDVKM. V lost 2 bases, J lost 2 bases, and 4 bases lay in between. The CDR3 bases are TGTGCCAGCAGTTTACACGCTGGAAACACCATATATTTT. Its translation: CASSLHAGNTIYF.

The sample holds a few counts of this clone. The DNA for the CDR3 is TGTGCCAGCAGTGTGGTGTATGGGGATCAGCCCCAGCATTTT. It yields the protein CASSVVYGDQPQHF. V usage is TRBV6-4 and J usage is TRBJ1-5; D is undetermined. The length of the CDR3 is 14 residues. Per the germline V gene, CDR1 is MRHNA and CDR2 is SNTAGT. The V and J ends lost 4 bases and 5 bases respectively, with 12 bases between them.

This clone has only a few counts. The chain employs TRBV5-6 and TRBJ2-7; 8 bases line up with TRBD1. This CDR3 region has 15 residues. The germline gives CDR1 SGHDT, CDR2 YYEEEE. With V trimmed by 3 bases and J by 1 base, 6 bases remained unmatched. Here the CDR3 reads CASSSEGTGSYEQYF. The CDR3, as DNA: TGTGCCAGCAGCTCGGAGGGGACAGGATCCTACGAGCAGTACTTC.

This chain links TRBV27 with TRBJ2-2, with TRBD1 as a possible D gene (6 bases). Germline CDR1 reads MNHEY; CDR2 reads SMNVEV (reference sequence). The V end was cut by 7 bases, the J end by 4 bases, with 13 bases between. This CDR3 comprises 14 residues. As DNA, the CDR3 is TGTGCCAGCAAAGTGGGGGCCGTCACCGGGGAGCTGTTTTTT. It translates to CASKVGAVTGELFF.

This sequence joins TRBV19 and TRBJ2-5; tentatively, D is TRBD1 or TRBD2 (5 bases each). V was pared by 3 bases and J by 5 bases, with 10 bases between. CDR3 length equals 13 residues. Germline assignment: CDR1 LNHDA and CDR2 SQIVND (reference sequence). As DNA, the CDR3 is TGTGCCAGTAGTATCACGGGGCGGGAGACCCAGTACTTC. Its translation is CASSITGRETQYF.

This clone was observed a handful of times. The chain has TRBV5-1 and TRBJ2-3; no firm D call. The CDR3 consists of 15 residues. V shed 1 base and J shed 2 bases, with 11 bases lying between them. Germline CDR1 SGHRS, CDR2 YFSETQ. CDR3 residues: CASSLNLKDTDTQYF. CDR3 DNA sequence: TGCGCCAGCAGCTTGAACCTGAAAGACACAGATACGCAGTATTTT. Full variable domain (rest looked up from reference TRBV5-1 and TRBJ2-3): KAGVTQTPRYLIKTRGQQVTLSCSPISGHRSVSWYQQTPGQGLQFLFEYFSETQRNKGNFPGRFSGRQFSNSRSEMNVSTLELGDSALYLCASSLNLKDTDTQYFGPGTRLTVL.

V is TRBV28 and J is TRBJ2-3; 9 bases match TRBD2. Losses at the gene ends were 6 bases for V and 4 bases for J; bases not matched to a gene: 8. This CDR3 has 15 residues. The germline CDR1 and CDR2 sequences are MDHEN and SYDVKM. CDR3 DNA: TGTGCCAGCAGAGTCCGGGGACTAGCATCAGATACGCAGTATTTT. This translates into CASRVRGLASDTQYF.

The chain joins TRBV30 to TRBJ1-1; D gene uncertain. This CDR3 contains 11 residues. Germline V lookup: CDR1 GTSNPN, CDR2 SVGIG (reference sequence). The ends were cut back, 4 bases at V and 7 bases at J, with 10 bases in the middle. In nucleotides, the CDR3 is TGTGCCTGGACTTCCAAGGGTGAAGCTTTCTTT. This gives the protein CAWTSKGEAFF.

This clone has only one observation. One junction end disagrees with the germline gene, perhaps due to a read error. The chain joins TRBV12-3 or TRBV12-4 to TRBJ2-3; the D call may be TRBD1 or TRBD2 (6 bases each). The CDR3 runs 13 residues. The CDR3 region is CASRLGGGDTQYF. In DNA, the CDR3 is TGTGCCAGCAGGTTAGGGGGAGGAGATACGCAGTATTTT.

The rearrangement joins TRBV5-4 to TRBJ2-7; TRBD2 agrees at 12 bases. V gave up 5 bases and J gave up 2 bases; unmatched junction bases: 8. The V gene's germline CDR1 is SGHNT and CDR2 YYREEE (reference sequence). The CDR3 has 16 residues. The CDR3: CASSSHPSGRAYEQYF. CDR3 bases: TGTGCCAGCAGTTCTCATCCTAGCGGGAGGGCCTACGAGCAGTACTTC.

The chain carries TRBV28 and TRBJ2-1; D is possibly TRBD2 (5 bases). The CDR3 has 16 amino acids. Trimming stripped 6 bases from V and 3 bases from J, with 18 bases between. From germline, CDR1 is MDHEN and CDR2 SYDVKM. As DNA, the CDR3 is TGTGCCAGCAGCTTACAAACTCGGGAAAGCTACAATGAGCAGTTCTTC. As protein: CASSLQTRESYNEQFF.